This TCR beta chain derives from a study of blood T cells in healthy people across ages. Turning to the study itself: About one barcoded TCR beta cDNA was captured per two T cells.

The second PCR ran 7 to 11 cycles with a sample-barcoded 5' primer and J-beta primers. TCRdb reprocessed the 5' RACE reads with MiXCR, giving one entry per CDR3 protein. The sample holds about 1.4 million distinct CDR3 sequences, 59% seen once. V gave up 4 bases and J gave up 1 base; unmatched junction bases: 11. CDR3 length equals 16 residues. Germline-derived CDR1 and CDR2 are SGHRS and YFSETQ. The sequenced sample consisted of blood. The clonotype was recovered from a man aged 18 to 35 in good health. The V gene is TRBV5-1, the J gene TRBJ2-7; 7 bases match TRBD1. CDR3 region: CASSGGRDRPSYEQYF. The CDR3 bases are TGCGCCAGCAGCGGAGGTAGGGACAGACCATCCTACGAGCAGTACTTC.